Included here is one TCR beta chain sequence, with context. This CDR3 is 14 amino acids long. J was trimmed by 8 bases and V by 7 bases; bases with no gene match: 10. Germline V CDR1 and CDR2: SEHNR, FQNEAQ (reference sequence). Produced via immunoSEQ multiplex PCR; TCRdb's table is partial and in-frame only. Here the sample spans 350,000 to 400,000 clones, approximately 89% being singletons. These data are taken from a study of blood T cell repertoires in COVID-19. The clonotype comes from a middle-aged man in a cohort exposed to, infected with or recovered from COVID-19 (not recorded which). Source material: PBMCs or T cells enriched from blood (not recorded which). J is TRBJ2-1 and V is TRBV7-9; 8 bases agree with TRBD2. The DNA for the CDR3 is TGTGCCAGCAAAAGAGGTGGTAGCGGGGATGAGCAGTTCTTC. This gives the protein CASKRGGSGDEQFF. The full variable domain, in which reference TRBV7-9 and TRBJ2-1 provide the parts outside the CDR3, is DTGVSQNPRHKITKRGQNVTFRCDPISEHNRLYWYRQTLGQGPEFLTYFQNEAQLEKSRLLSDRFSAERPKGSFSTLEIQRTEQGDSAMYLCASKRGGSGDEQFFGPGTRLTVL.